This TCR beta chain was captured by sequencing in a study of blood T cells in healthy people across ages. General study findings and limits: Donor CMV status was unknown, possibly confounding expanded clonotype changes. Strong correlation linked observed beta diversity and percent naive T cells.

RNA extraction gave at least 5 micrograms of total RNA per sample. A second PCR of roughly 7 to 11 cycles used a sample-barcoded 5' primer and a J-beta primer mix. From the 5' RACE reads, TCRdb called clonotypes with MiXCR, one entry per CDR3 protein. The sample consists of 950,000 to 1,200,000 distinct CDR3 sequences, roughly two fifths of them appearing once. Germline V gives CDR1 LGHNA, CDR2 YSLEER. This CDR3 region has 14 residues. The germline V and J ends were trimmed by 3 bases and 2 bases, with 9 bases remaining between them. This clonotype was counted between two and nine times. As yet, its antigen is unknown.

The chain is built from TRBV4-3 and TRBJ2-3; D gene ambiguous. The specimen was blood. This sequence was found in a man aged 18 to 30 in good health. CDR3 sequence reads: CASSQDPYTDTQYF. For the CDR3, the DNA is TGCGCCAGCAGCCAGGACCCCTACACAGATACGCAGTATTTT.